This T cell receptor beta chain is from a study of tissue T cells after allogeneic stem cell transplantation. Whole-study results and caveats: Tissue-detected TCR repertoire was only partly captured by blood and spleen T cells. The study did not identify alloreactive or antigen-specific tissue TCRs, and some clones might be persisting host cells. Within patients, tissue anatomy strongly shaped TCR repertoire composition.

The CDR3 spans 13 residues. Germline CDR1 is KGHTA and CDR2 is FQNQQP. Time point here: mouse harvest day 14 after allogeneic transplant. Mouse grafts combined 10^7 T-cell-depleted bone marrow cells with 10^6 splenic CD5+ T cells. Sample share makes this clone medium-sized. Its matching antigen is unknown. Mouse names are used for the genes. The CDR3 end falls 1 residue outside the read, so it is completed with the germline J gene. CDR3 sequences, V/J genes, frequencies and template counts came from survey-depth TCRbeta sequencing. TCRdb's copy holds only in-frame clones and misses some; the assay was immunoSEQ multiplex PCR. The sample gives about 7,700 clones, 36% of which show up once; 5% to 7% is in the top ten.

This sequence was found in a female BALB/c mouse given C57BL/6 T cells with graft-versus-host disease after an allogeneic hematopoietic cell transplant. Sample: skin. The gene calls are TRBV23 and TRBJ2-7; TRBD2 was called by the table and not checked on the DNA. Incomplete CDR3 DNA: TGCTCCAGCAGAAGGGACTGGGACTATGAACAGTAC. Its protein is CSSRRDWDYEQY. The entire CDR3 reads CSSRRDWDYEQYF.